This TCR beta chain is from a study of T cell repertoires in aging, cancer and after chemotherapy (dated by TCRdb to between 2018 and 2021). About the study as a whole: Six donor age groups were covered, ranging from 30 or younger up to 70 or older, and each group contained at least three individuals. Control TCR repertoires from healthy donors were recorded across several months to years, and re-sampling revealed clear clonal overlap. Peripheral blood TCR beta repertoires from healthy donors and cancer patients were profiled to examine immunoaging and T cell reconstitution after chemotherapy. A cohort of 200 to 250 cancer patients (approximately 91 with hematological and 110 to 140 with solid cancers) was assembled, and 95 to 100 healthy donors were included as a reference group. In total, the full dataset held millions of TCR reads. General findings and caveats noted by the study authors: Declining TCR diversity with age in healthy donors was mainly explained by loss of richness; in cancer patients, loss of evenness also contributed. Median generation probability increased over the chemotherapy interval in both cancer cohorts, suggesting repertoire reconstitution through rebound thymic output. Compared with age-matched healthy donors, untreated patients with hematological or solid cancers had significantly lower TCR diversity and higher clonality in blood. According to the authors, the repertoire data do not permit conclusions about immunological memory after chemotherapy.

Rearranged TRB sequences spanning V, D and J segments were amplified by multiplex touch-down PCR using a mixed TRB-A/B primer pool. Illumina adapters and sample indices were attached to the amplicons in two consecutive PCR reactions using Phusion HS II polymerase. Amplicons were gel-purified with the NucleoSpin Gel and PCR Clean-up kit, then checked with Qubit and an Agilent 2100 Bioanalyzer. Libraries were sequenced on an Illumina MiSeq using 600-cycle, single-indexed, paired-end runs. The original pipeline was this. MiXCR versions 2.12 and 3.0.5 were used to process TRB sequences. A clone was defined as each unique CDR3 nucleotide sequence, and only productive sequences supported by at least two reads were kept. Shannon diversity, evenness, clonality (one minus evenness), and alpha-parameterized diversity profiles from alpha 0 to 5 were included as repertoire metrics. The IGoR algorithm was used to compute generation probabilities of clones in paired pre- and post-chemotherapy samples. TCRdb reprocessed the public reads (quality trimming at Q25 with fastp, clone calling with MiXCR) and kept in-frame beta chains. A single entry per CDR3 protein holds the most common genes and DNA from its merged rows. These V and J calls rely on TCRdb rather than the paper's analysis. The sample data list about 9,200 distinct CDR3 sequences, and about 37% of these were observed just once. Jointly, the top ten make up 9.9% of the sample.

This clonotype came up a few times. Its target antigen remains unknown. The record has no base qualities; no much larger clone is one base away. Instead of sorted cells or RNA, genomic DNA extracted from peripheral blood served as the source for amplifying TCR beta rearrangements. The CDR3 covers 15 residues, taking in both the cysteine and the phenylalanine. Only CDR3 DNA remains: 45 bases, in frame from the first base. Reading the germline V gene (reference sequence) gives CDR1 MNHNY and CDR2 SVGAGI. V lost 6 bases and J lost 0 bases; the stretch between them is 13 bases long. This TCR came from a human donor in good health. Rearrangement joined TRBV6-6 to TRBJ2-3; D gene: possibly TRBD2, on 6 matching bases. The sequenced sample consisted of blood. The CDR3 is CASRRDSLSTDTQYF. The sequenced DNA is TGTGCCAGCAGACGGGACTCCTTAAGCACAGATACGCAGTATTTT.